This TCR beta chain was captured by sequencing in a study of blood T cell repertoires in COVID-19. On the study more broadly: The origin of the acute and convalescent COVID-19 samples was the United States, Italy and Spain. PBMCs, B-cell-depleted T cells, or T cells provided the cDNA or gDNA that made up the material.

In its sample, this clone was seen a few times. Germline CDR1 LGHNA, CDR2 YNFKEQ. The CDR3 has 14 residues. V was pared by 4 bases and J by 8 bases, with 8 bases of the junction left unmatched. Authors' data handling: How many nucleated cells were present was estimated from reference gene primer amplification. Clones were read by immunoSEQ multiplex PCR, and TCRdb kept only the in-frame ones, dropping some. V and J calls and clone size are copied from that table; D and trimming were computed from the DNA. The sample has a few hundred thousand clones, around four fifths seen once. The sample comprised peripheral blood. This clonotype originated in a woman in her fifties or sixties with active or convalescent COVID-19. The genes are TRBV4-2 and TRBJ1-5; 7 bases are shared with TRBD1. The DNA of the CDR3 is TGTGCCAGCAGCCCGGGACAGTTCAACGAGCCCCAGCATTTT. Translation: CASSPGQFNEPQHF.